Listed below are T cell receptor beta chains from one sample, sequenced in a study of shared clonotypes between healthy human individuals. Here immunoSEQ multiplex PCR was the method, and the copy in TCRdb shows in-frame clones only, minus some. The sample lists about 520,000 clones, 90% to 97% occurring once. Sequences were obtained from naive CD4+ T cells sorted from blood. Receptors originate from a woman in her 30s in good health. The CDR3 runs from the conserved cysteine through the conserved F or W. Each record gives: clone size, V gene, D gene, J gene, CDR3 length, CDR3 DNA, CDR3 protein. The D gene is left open where the match is weak. Some rows have no size entry. The others give once, few or many, or a class for an expanded clone.

clone size: NA
V gene: TRBV30
D gene: NA
J gene: TRBJ2-5
CDR3 length: 11
CDR3 DNA: TGTGCCTGGAGTGTATTGGAGACCCAGTACTTC
CDR3 protein: CAWSVLETQYF

clone size: NA
V gene: TRBV5-8
D gene: TRBD2
J gene: TRBJ2-7
CDR3 length: 16
CDR3 DNA: TGTGCCAGCAGTCCGCTAGCGGGAGGGCCATCCTACGAGCAGTACTTC
CDR3 protein: CASSPLAGGPSYEQYF

clone size: NA
V gene: TRBV15
D gene: TRBD2
J gene: TRBJ2-1
CDR3 length: 12
CDR3 DNA: TGTGCCACTAGCGGGAGTATCAAAGAGCAGTTCTTC
CDR3 protein: CATSGSIKEQFF

clone size: NA
V gene: TRBV19
D gene: NA
J gene: TRBJ2-1
CDR3 length: 16
CDR3 DNA: TGTGCCAGTAGTAAAAGACCCACGAGCTCCTACAATGAGCAGTTCTTC
CDR3 protein: CASSKRPTSSYNEQFF

clone size: NA
V gene: TRBV5-6
D gene: NA
J gene: TRBJ1-1
CDR3 length: 16
CDR3 DNA: TGTGCCAGCAGCATATTTACAGGTCACATGAACACTGAAGCTTTCTTT
CDR3 protein: CASSIFTGHMNTEAFF

clone size: NA
V gene: TRBV4-2
D gene: TRBD2
J gene: TRBJ2-1
CDR3 length: 17
CDR3 DNA: TGTGCCAGCAGCCAAGACCCAGCGGGAGCCGGGGGGAATGAGCAGTTCTTC
CDR3 protein: CASSQDPAGAGGNEQFF

clone size: NA
V gene: TRBV4-2
D gene: NA
J gene: TRBJ2-5
CDR3 length: 12
CDR3 DNA: TGTGCCAGCAGCTTCGGCCAAGAGACCCAGTACTTC
CDR3 protein: CASSFGQETQYF

clone size: NA
V gene: TRBV30
D gene: NA
J gene: TRBJ2-2
CDR3 length: 16
CDR3 DNA: TGTGCCTGGAGGAGGACTTCGTCGGGGGTCACCGGGGAGCTGTTTTTT
CDR3 protein: CAWRRTSSGVTGELFF

clone size: NA
V gene: TRBV5-1
D gene: NA
J gene: TRBJ2-7
CDR3 length: 16
CDR3 DNA: TGCGCCAGCACCGGTGGAGGGGGCGCAGGGTCCTACGAGCAGTACTTC
CDR3 protein: CASTGGGGAGSYEQYF

clone size: NA
V gene: TRBV6-1
D gene: NA
J gene: TRBJ1-5
CDR3 length: 15
CDR3 DNA: TGTGCCAGCAGGGCTGTCGGGGTTAGGAATCAGCCCCAGCATTTT
CDR3 protein: CASRAVGVRNQPQHF

clone size: NA
V gene: TRBV28
D gene: NA
J gene: TRBJ1-5
CDR3 length: 14
CDR3 DNA: TGTGCCAGCAGTACCCTCCGGAACGAGCAGCCCCAGCATTTT
CDR3 protein: CASSTLRNEQPQHF

clone size: NA
V gene: TRBV7-9
D gene: NA
J gene: TRBJ1-3
CDR3 length: 12
CDR3 DNA: TGTGCCAGCCAAACCTATGGAAACACCATATATTTT
CDR3 protein: CASQTYGNTIYF

clone size: NA
V gene: TRBV28
D gene: NA
J gene: TRBJ1-2
CDR3 length: 12
CDR3 DNA: TGTGCCAGCAGTTTAATCCGATACGGCTACACCTTC
CDR3 protein: CASSLIRYGYTF

clone size: NA
V gene: TRBV10-3
D gene: NA
J gene: TRBJ1-1
CDR3 length: 14
CDR3 DNA: TGTGCCATCAGTGAGTCCCGTGGCCCCGGGATGGCTTTCTTT
CDR3 protein: CAISESRGPGMAFF

clone size: NA
V gene: TRBV5-4
D gene: TRBD2
J gene: TRBJ2-7
CDR3 length: 16
CDR3 DNA: TGTGCCAGCAGCTCGACCGTGACTAGCGGGAGGGGTGAGCAGTACTTC
CDR3 protein: CASSSTVTSGRGEQYF

clone size: NA
V gene: TRBV2
D gene: NA
J gene: TRBJ2-7
CDR3 length: 14
CDR3 DNA: TGTGCCAGCAGTGAAGACGCGTGGCCGCAAGAGCAGTACTTC
CDR3 protein: CASSEDAWPQEQYF

clone size: NA
V gene: TRBV10-3
D gene: NA
J gene: TRBJ1-2
CDR3 length: 15
CDR3 DNA: TGTGCCATCAGTGAGGGTCTGGATATAGACTATGGCTACACCTTC
CDR3 protein: CAISEGLDIDYGYTF

clone size: NA
V gene: TRBV5-4
D gene: TRBD2
J gene: TRBJ2-7
CDR3 length: 14
CDR3 DNA: TGTGCCAGCAGCTTCGCGGGAGTTCTGGGCGAGCAGTACTTC
CDR3 protein: CASSFAGVLGEQYF

clone size: NA
V gene: TRBV5-6
D gene: NA
J gene: TRBJ1-2
CDR3 length: 16
CDR3 DNA: TGTGCCAGCAGCCCGACCTGGGGAGGGAGCCCCTATGGCTACACCTTC
CDR3 protein: CASSPTWGGSPYGYTF

clone size: NA
V gene: TRBV27
D gene: NA
J gene: TRBJ1-1
CDR3 length: 15
CDR3 DNA: TGTGCCAGCAAGGACCCAGTTACGTTGAACACTGAAGCTTTCTTT
CDR3 protein: CASKDPVTLNTEAFF

clone size: NA
V gene: TRBV7-2
D gene: NA
J gene: TRBJ1-2
CDR3 length: 18
CDR3 DNA: TGTGCCAGCAGCTACAGGCGGCCCGGGCCCCAGCGCTCCTATGGCTACACCTTC
CDR3 protein: CASSYRRPGPQRSYGYTF

clone size: NA
V gene: TRBV6-5
D gene: NA
J gene: TRBJ2-7
CDR3 length: 14
CDR3 DNA: TGTGCCTGCAGTTACTCGAGGCAGACCTACGAGCAGTACTTC
CDR3 protein: CACSYSRQTYEQYF

clone size: once
V gene: TRBV7-3
D gene: NA
J gene: TRBJ2-1
CDR3 length: 16
CDR3 DNA: TGTGCCAGCAGCTTAAGGGCTAGCGTCACCTACAATGAGCAGTTCTTC
CDR3 protein: CASSLRASVTYNEQFF

clone size: NA
V gene: TRBV30
D gene: NA
J gene: TRBJ1-4
CDR3 length: 14
CDR3 DNA: TGTGCCTGGAGTGTACGGGGTAATAATGAAAAACTGTTTTTT
CDR3 protein: CAWSVRGNNEKLFF

clone size: NA
V gene: TRBV29-1
D gene: NA
J gene: TRBJ1-1
CDR3 length: 17
CDR3 DNA: TGCAGCGTTCTGCCAAGGGGCAGCCCTCTGATGAACACTGAAGCTTTCTTT
CDR3 protein: CSVLPRGSPLMNTEAFF

clone size: NA
V gene: TRBV18
D gene: NA
J gene: TRBJ1-2
CDR3 length: 13
CDR3 DNA: TGTGCCAGCTCACCCGGACAGAACTATGGCTACACCTTC
CDR3 protein: CASSPGQNYGYTF

clone size: few
V gene: TRBV5-1
D gene: NA
J gene: TRBJ1-5
CDR3 length: 13
CDR3 DNA: TGCGCCAGCAGCTTGGGGCCCAATCAGCCCCAGCATTTT
CDR3 protein: CASSLGPNQPQHF

clone size: NA
V gene: TRBV28
D gene: NA
J gene: TRBJ2-5
CDR3 length: 15
CDR3 DNA: TGTGCCAGCAGCCGACCCGGGCCAAACCAAGAGACCCAGTACTTC
CDR3 protein: CASSRPGPNQETQYF

clone size: NA
V gene: TRBV10-3
D gene: TRBD2
J gene: TRBJ2-3
CDR3 length: 15
CDR3 DNA: TGTGCCATCAGTGAGGGGGAGGGCCGGGTAGATACGCAGTATTTT
CDR3 protein: CAISEGEGRVDTQYF

clone size: NA
V gene: TRBV2
D gene: TRBD1
J gene: TRBJ2-1
CDR3 length: 15
CDR3 DNA: TGTGCCAGCAGTGATTGGGACAGGGGTCTCAATGAGCAGTTCTTC
CDR3 protein: CASSDWDRGLNEQFF

clone size: NA
V gene: TRBV10-3
D gene: NA
J gene: TRBJ2-1
CDR3 length: 16
CDR3 DNA: TGTGCCATCAGTGAACGGGCTGTACAGAAAAACAATGAGCAGTTCTTC
CDR3 protein: CAISERAVQKNNEQFF

clone size: NA
V gene: TRBV2
D gene: NA
J gene: TRBJ1-1
CDR3 length: 13
CDR3 DNA: TGTGCCAGCAGAATGGAGGGTAACACTGAAGCTTTCTTT
CDR3 protein: CASRMEGNTEAFF

clone size: NA
V gene: TRBV2
D gene: NA
J gene: TRBJ2-7
CDR3 length: 15
CDR3 DNA: TGTGCCAGCAGTGAATGGGCGGTGAGCTCCTACGAGCAGTACTTC
CDR3 protein: CASSEWAVSSYEQYF

clone size: NA
V gene: TRBV28
D gene: NA
J gene: TRBJ1-5
CDR3 length: 15
CDR3 DNA: TGTGCCAGCAGTTTACCTCAGGGTCGATTGGAGCCCCAGCATTTT
CDR3 protein: CASSLPQGRLEPQHF

clone size: NA
V gene: TRBV11-2
D gene: NA
J gene: TRBJ2-6
CDR3 length: 17
CDR3 DNA: TGTGCCAGCAGCTTCACGCGGCAGGGCTCTGGGGCCAACGTCCTGACTTTC
CDR3 protein: CASSFTRQGSGANVLTF

clone size: NA
V gene: TRBV10-1
D gene: NA
J gene: TRBJ2-7
CDR3 length: 15
CDR3 DNA: TGCGCCAGCAGCGCTGGGAACACTGGCTCCTACGAGCAGTACTTC
CDR3 protein: CASSAGNTGSYEQYF

clone size: NA
V gene: TRBV11-3
D gene: TRBD2
J gene: TRBJ2-5
CDR3 length: 15
CDR3 DNA: TGTGCCAGCAGCAAAGGACTAGAGAGGGGAGAGACCCAGTACTTC
CDR3 protein: CASSKGLERGETQYF

clone size: NA
V gene: TRBV28
D gene: TRBD1
J gene: TRBJ1-1
CDR3 length: 15
CDR3 DNA: TGTGCCAGCAGTTTATCCGGGACAGGGACCACTGAAGCTTTCTTT
CDR3 protein: CASSLSGTGTTEAFF

clone size: NA
V gene: TRBV5-1
D gene: TRBD1
J gene: TRBJ1-1
CDR3 length: 15
CDR3 DNA: TGCGCCAGCCACCAGGGGGTAAACTTGAACACTGAAGCTTTCTTT
CDR3 protein: CASHQGVNLNTEAFF

clone size: NA
V gene: TRBV18
D gene: TRBD2
J gene: TRBJ2-7
CDR3 length: 15
CDR3 DNA: TGTGCCAGCTCCCTCGGACTAGCGGGAGGGGACGAGCAGTACTTC
CDR3 protein: CASSLGLAGGDEQYF

clone size: NA
V gene: TRBV14
D gene: NA
J gene: TRBJ1-2
CDR3 length: 14
CDR3 DNA: TGTGCCAGCAGCCAAGCGACAGGTCTATATGGCTACACCTTC
CDR3 protein: CASSQATGLYGYTF

clone size: NA
V gene: TRBV4-1
D gene: TRBD1
J gene: TRBJ2-1
CDR3 length: 17
CDR3 DNA: TGCGCCAGCAGCCAAGAAGGGGGACAGGGGGCTTACAATGAGCAGTTCTTC
CDR3 protein: CASSQEGGQGAYNEQFF

clone size: NA
V gene: TRBV28
D gene: TRBD2
J gene: TRBJ2-1
CDR3 length: 14
CDR3 DNA: TGTGCCAGCAGTAAAGAATCTAGCGGGGGAGAGCAGTTCTTC
CDR3 protein: CASSKESSGGEQFF

clone size: NA
V gene: TRBV5-4
D gene: NA
J gene: TRBJ2-7
CDR3 length: 15
CDR3 DNA: TGTGCCAGCAGCATCTCAGGGCAAACACTCTACGAGCAGTACTTC
CDR3 protein: CASSISGQTLYEQYF

clone size: NA
V gene: TRBV19
D gene: NA
J gene: TRBJ2-2
CDR3 length: 13
CDR3 DNA: TGTGCCAGTAGTATACAGGCACCCGGGGAGCTGTTTTTT
CDR3 protein: CASSIQAPGELFF

clone size: NA
V gene: TRBV5-1
D gene: NA
J gene: TRBJ1-1
CDR3 length: 14
CDR3 DNA: TGCGCCAGCAGCTTGGATCTGGGTTACACTGAAGCTTTCTTT
CDR3 protein: CASSLDLGYTEAFF

clone size: NA
V gene: TRBV5-1
D gene: NA
J gene: TRBJ1-2
CDR3 length: 14
CDR3 DNA: TGCGCCAGCAGCTCAGGTGACAGTTCCTATGGCTACACCTTC
CDR3 protein: CASSSGDSSYGYTF

clone size: few
V gene: TRBV20-1
D gene: NA
J gene: TRBJ1-2
CDR3 length: 11
CDR3 DNA: TGCAGTGCTAGAGGGGCGAGGGGCTACACCTTC
CDR3 protein: CSARGARGYTF

clone size: NA
V gene: TRBV28
D gene: NA
J gene: TRBJ1-2
CDR3 length: 14
CDR3 DNA: TGTGCCAGCAGTTTTTCTGTTAGAACCTATGGCTACACCTTC
CDR3 protein: CASSFSVRTYGYTF

clone size: NA
V gene: TRBV7-3
D gene: TRBD1
J gene: TRBJ2-7
CDR3 length: 13
CDR3 DNA: TGTGCCAGCAGCTCGGCCCAGGGGGACGAGCAGTACTTC
CDR3 protein: CASSSAQGDEQYF

clone size: NA
V gene: TRBV27
D gene: NA
J gene: TRBJ1-2
CDR3 length: 15
CDR3 DNA: TGTGCCAGCAGTCATTACCCCGACGGAAACTATGGCTACACCTTC
CDR3 protein: CASSHYPDGNYGYTF

clone size: NA
V gene: TRBV14
D gene: NA
J gene: TRBJ2-2
CDR3 length: 14
CDR3 DNA: TGTGCCAGCAGCCAAGATTTAAACACCGGGGAGCTGTTTTTT
CDR3 protein: CASSQDLNTGELFF

clone size: NA
V gene: TRBV18
D gene: NA
J gene: TRBJ1-1
CDR3 length: 16
CDR3 DNA: TGTGCCAGCTCACCTCAAGAGGGTCCTATGAACACTGAAGCTTTCTTT
CDR3 protein: CASSPQEGPMNTEAFF

clone size: NA
V gene: TRBV30
D gene: NA
J gene: TRBJ1-5
CDR3 length: 15
CDR3 DNA: TGTGCCTGGAGCGCCACGGGGGATAGCAATCAGCCCCAGCATTTT
CDR3 protein: CAWSATGDSNQPQHF

clone size: NA
V gene: TRBV29-1
D gene: NA
J gene: TRBJ2-7
CDR3 length: 12
CDR3 DNA: TGCAGCGTTGTGGTCGGAGGCGACGAGCAGTACTTC
CDR3 protein: CSVVVGGDEQYF

clone size: few
V gene: TRBV28
D gene: NA
J gene: TRBJ1-2
CDR3 length: 14
CDR3 DNA: TGTGCCAGCAGTTTCCTCGGCAGTCCATATGGCTACACCTTC
CDR3 protein: CASSFLGSPYGYTF

clone size: NA
V gene: TRBV2
D gene: NA
J gene: TRBJ2-5
CDR3 length: 14
CDR3 DNA: TGTGCCAGCAGTATAGGGGTCCTCCAAGAGACCCAGTACTTC
CDR3 protein: CASSIGVLQETQYF

clone size: NA
V gene: TRBV7-9
D gene: NA
J gene: TRBJ1-2
CDR3 length: 13
CDR3 DNA: TGTGCCAGCAGCTTAGGAGGAGAAGGTGGCTACACCTTC
CDR3 protein: CASSLGGEGGYTF